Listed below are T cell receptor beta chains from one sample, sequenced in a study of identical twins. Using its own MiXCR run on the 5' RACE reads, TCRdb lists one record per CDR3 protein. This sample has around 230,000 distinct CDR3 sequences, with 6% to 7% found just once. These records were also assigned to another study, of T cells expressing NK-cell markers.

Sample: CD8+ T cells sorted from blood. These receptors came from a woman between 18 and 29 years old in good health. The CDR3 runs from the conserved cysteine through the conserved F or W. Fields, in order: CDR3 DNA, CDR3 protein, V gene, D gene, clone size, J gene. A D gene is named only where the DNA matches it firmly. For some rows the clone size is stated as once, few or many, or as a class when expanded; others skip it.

CDR3nt: TGTGCCAGCAGTTATCCGGGGGAGACCCAGTACTTC
CDR3aa: CASSYPGETQYF
v_gene: TRBV6-9
d_gene: -
abundance: few
j_gene: TRBJ2-5

CDR3nt: TGTGCCAGCAGGACTATGGACAGGGCGCTCTACGAGCAGTACTTC
CDR3aa: CASRTMDRALYEQYF
v_gene: TRBV28
d_gene: TRBD1
abundance: -
j_gene: TRBJ2-7

CDR3nt: TGTGCCAGCAGTTTAGGGACACTCTCTGGAAACACCATATATTTT
CDR3aa: CASSLGTLSGNTIYF
v_gene: TRBV12-3/TRBV12-4
d_gene: -
abundance: many
j_gene: TRBJ1-3

CDR3nt: TGTGCCAGCAGCGCCCACCGGGCTAAATTCACAGATACGCAGTATTTT
CDR3aa: CASSAHRAKFTDTQYF
v_gene: TRBV9
d_gene: -
abundance: few
j_gene: TRBJ2-3

CDR3nt: TGTGCCAGCAGTCCCTACGGGCTCTACGGGAAAGAGACCCAGTACTTC
CDR3aa: CASSPYGLYGKETQYF
v_gene: TRBV7-2
d_gene: -
abundance: -
j_gene: TRBJ2-5

CDR3nt: TGTGCCAGTCACGAGGCCAGCGGGAGATTGTACGAGCAGTACTTC
CDR3aa: CASHEASGRLYEQYF
v_gene: TRBV27
d_gene: TRBD2
abundance: many
j_gene: TRBJ2-7

CDR3nt: TGTGCCAGCAGACATTTTTTCTCGGGGGTGGATACGCAGTATTTT
CDR3aa: CASRHFFSGVDTQYF
v_gene: TRBV11-2
d_gene: -
abundance: -
j_gene: TRBJ2-3

CDR3nt: TGTGCCAGCAGAGTTAGCGGAAGCTCCTACAATGAGCAGTTCTTC
CDR3aa: CASRVSGSSYNEQFF
v_gene: TRBV2
d_gene: -
abundance: few
j_gene: TRBJ2-1

CDR3nt: TGTGCCAGCAGCCCAGGGGGCAGTCAGCCCCAGCATTTT
CDR3aa: CASSPGGSQPQHF
v_gene: TRBV6-1
d_gene: TRBD1
abundance: many
j_gene: TRBJ1-5

CDR3nt: TGTGCCAGCGCGGGAGTGTCCCCCGAGCAGTACTTC
CDR3aa: CASAGVSPEQYF
v_gene: TRBV6-2/TRBV6-3
d_gene: TRBD2
abundance: few
j_gene: TRBJ2-7

CDR3nt: TGTGCCAGCAGCTTAGCTGGGGCCGGCACAGATACGCAGTATTTT
CDR3aa: CASSLAGAGTDTQYF
v_gene: TRBV13
d_gene: -
abundance: few
j_gene: TRBJ2-3

CDR3nt: TGTGCCAGCAGCTTCGGACAGGGCCCTGAAGCTTTCTTT
CDR3aa: CASSFGQGPEAFF
v_gene: TRBV13
d_gene: TRBD1
abundance: -
j_gene: TRBJ1-1

CDR3nt: TGCGCCAGCAGCACCTCTGGGGCCAACGTCCTGACTTTC
CDR3aa: CASSTSGANVLTF
v_gene: TRBV4-3
d_gene: -
abundance: many
j_gene: TRBJ2-6

CDR3nt: TGTGCCAGCAGTTTACCCAGGGAAGGAGAGTTCTTC
CDR3aa: CASSLPREGEFF
v_gene: TRBV28
d_gene: -
abundance: -
j_gene: TRBJ2-1

CDR3nt: TGTGCCATCAGTCAGCCGGGACAGGCAACCTACGAGCAGTACTTC
CDR3aa: CAISQPGQATYEQYF
v_gene: TRBV10-3
d_gene: TRBD1
abundance: -
j_gene: TRBJ2-7

CDR3nt: TGTGCCAGCAGCTTAGATCCGGGGACTGAGCAGTTCTTC
CDR3aa: CASSLDPGTEQFF
v_gene: TRBV11-2
d_gene: -
abundance: -
j_gene: TRBJ2-1

CDR3nt: TGTGCCATCTCCCGGACTAGCGGGGCGGATGAGCAGTTCTTC
CDR3aa: CAISRTSGADEQFF
v_gene: TRBV2
d_gene: TRBD2
abundance: -
j_gene: TRBJ2-1

CDR3nt: TGTGCCAGCAGCTTAGGGCAGGGGCGGGCTCAGCCCCAGCATTTT
CDR3aa: CASSLGQGRAQPQHF
v_gene: TRBV11-2
d_gene: -
abundance: many
j_gene: TRBJ1-5

CDR3nt: TGTGCCAGCAGCCCGCCCCCTAGCGGAGCTTCCTACGAGCAGTACTTC
CDR3aa: CASSPPPSGASYEQYF
v_gene: TRBV7-2
d_gene: TRBD2
abundance: few
j_gene: TRBJ2-7

CDR3nt: TGTGCCAGCAGTTTCCAGGATACGTACGAGCAGTACTTC
CDR3aa: CASSFQDTYEQYF
v_gene: TRBV6-2/TRBV6-3
d_gene: -
abundance: many
j_gene: TRBJ2-7

CDR3nt: TGTGCCACCAGCAGAGGGGGTCTCGGCTCTGGGGCCAACGTCCTGACTTTC
CDR3aa: CATSRGGLGSGANVLTF
v_gene: TRBV15
d_gene: -
abundance: few
j_gene: TRBJ2-6

CDR3nt: TGCAGTGCTAGAGATTCGAGGTTATACGAAAAACTGTTTTTT
CDR3aa: CSARDSRLYEKLFF
v_gene: TRBV20-1
d_gene: -
abundance: many
j_gene: TRBJ1-4

CDR3nt: TGTGCCAGCACCCCCGTTGGGGGTAACTACGAGCAGTACTTC
CDR3aa: CASTPVGGNYEQYF
v_gene: TRBV27
d_gene: -
abundance: few
j_gene: TRBJ2-7

CDR3nt: TGCGCCAGCAGACCTTCCGTGGGCTTGGGGGAGCAGTACTTC
CDR3aa: CASRPSVGLGEQYF
v_gene: TRBV4-3
d_gene: -
abundance: many
j_gene: TRBJ2-7

CDR3nt: TGTGCCAGCAGTTTGAGTCAGGGTAACTCCTACGAGCAGTACTTC
CDR3aa: CASSLSQGNSYEQYF
v_gene: TRBV27
d_gene: -
abundance: -
j_gene: TRBJ2-7

CDR3nt: TGCGCCAGCAGCCCGGTAACAGGGGTTGGGGCCAACGTCCTGACTTTC
CDR3aa: CASSPVTGVGANVLTF
v_gene: TRBV4-1
d_gene: TRBD1
abundance: few
j_gene: TRBJ2-6

CDR3nt: TGCAGTGCTAGAGTTTCAGGGGACCATTCCTACGAGCAGTACTTC
CDR3aa: CSARVSGDHSYEQYF
v_gene: TRBV20-1
d_gene: -
abundance: few
j_gene: TRBJ2-7

CDR3nt: TGTGCCAGCAGTTTAAACTCGGGCTGGCGAGAGACCCAGTACTTC
CDR3aa: CASSLNSGWRETQYF
v_gene: TRBV27
d_gene: -
abundance: -
j_gene: TRBJ2-5

CDR3nt: TGTGCCAGCAGCCCATCAGCGGGAGCTCTTTTTTGGGGGCAGTTCTTC
CDR3aa: CASSPSAGALFWGQFF
v_gene: TRBV3-1
d_gene: TRBD2
abundance: few
j_gene: TRBJ2-1

CDR3nt: TGCAGCATTTTGACAGGGGACGAAGAGACCCAGTACTTC
CDR3aa: CSILTGDEETQYF
v_gene: TRBV29-1
d_gene: TRBD1
abundance: -
j_gene: TRBJ2-5

CDR3nt: TGTGCCAGCAGCTTTGAGACCCGGTACAATGAGCAGTTCTTC
CDR3aa: CASSFETRYNEQFF
v_gene: TRBV7-9
d_gene: -
abundance: many
j_gene: TRBJ2-1

CDR3nt: TGTGCCAGCAGCGGCCAGGGGTTCATTCAGTACTTC
CDR3aa: CASSGQGFIQYF
v_gene: TRBV5-6
d_gene: -
abundance: many
j_gene: TRBJ2-4

CDR3nt: TGTGCCAGCAGTGCCGCCAGTAAAGTTTATGGCTACACCTTC
CDR3aa: CASSAASKVYGYTF
v_gene: TRBV2
d_gene: -
abundance: -
j_gene: TRBJ1-2

CDR3nt: TGCAGCGTTGAAGGTCGGGGAGCCTACGAGCAGTACTTC
CDR3aa: CSVEGRGAYEQYF
v_gene: TRBV29-1
d_gene: -
abundance: few
j_gene: TRBJ2-7

CDR3nt: TGTGCCAGCAGCCAAGGATACGGGGAGTTGGAGACCCAGTACTTC
CDR3aa: CASSQGYGELETQYF
v_gene: TRBV3-1
d_gene: -
abundance: few
j_gene: TRBJ2-5

CDR3nt: TGTGCCAGCAGGGCCGGGACACGGAGGGGACAGCCCCAGCATTTT
CDR3aa: CASRAGTRRGQPQHF
v_gene: TRBV6-1
d_gene: -
abundance: few
j_gene: TRBJ1-5

CDR3nt: TGTGCCATCCGCCGTCGGGCCGAGGTCACCTACGAGCAGTACTTC
CDR3aa: CAIRRRAEVTYEQYF
v_gene: TRBV6-2/TRBV6-3
d_gene: -
abundance: many
j_gene: TRBJ2-7

CDR3nt: TGTGCCAGCAGTACAGGGGGCTCTCAGCCCCAGCATTTT
CDR3aa: CASSTGGSQPQHF
v_gene: TRBV12-3/TRBV12-4
d_gene: TRBD1
abundance: few
j_gene: TRBJ1-5

CDR3nt: TGTGCCTCCGGTGGGGAGACCCGTATATATGGCTACACCTTC
CDR3aa: CASGGETRIYGYTF
v_gene: TRBV11-2
d_gene: -
abundance: few
j_gene: TRBJ1-2

CDR3nt: TGCAGTGCCAGGATCGTCCCGGGACAGGGGGCAGATACGCAGTATTTT
CDR3aa: CSARIVPGQGADTQYF
v_gene: TRBV20-1
d_gene: TRBD1
abundance: -
j_gene: TRBJ2-3

CDR3nt: TGTGCTAGTGGTGTGGACAGCTCCTACAATGAGCAGTTCTTC
CDR3aa: CASGVDSSYNEQFF
v_gene: TRBV12-5
d_gene: -
abundance: few
j_gene: TRBJ2-1

CDR3nt: TGTGCCAGTAGTATGTGGGGTAACACTGAAGCTTTCTTT
CDR3aa: CASSMWGNTEAFF
v_gene: TRBV19
d_gene: -
abundance: -
j_gene: TRBJ1-1

CDR3nt: TGCAGTGCTAGTTTTTTCCGGGACGGAAAAGGGGATGAGCAGTTCTTC
CDR3aa: CSASFFRDGKGDEQFF
v_gene: TRBV20-1
d_gene: -
abundance: -
j_gene: TRBJ2-1

CDR3nt: TGTGCCAGCAGCCCCTATGAAGGGCAGCCCCAGCATTTT
CDR3aa: CASSPYEGQPQHF
v_gene: TRBV14
d_gene: -
abundance: few
j_gene: TRBJ1-5

CDR3nt: TGTGCCAGCAGCGTAGGATCTACCGGGGGCAATGAGCAGTTCTTC
CDR3aa: CASSVGSTGGNEQFF
v_gene: TRBV9
d_gene: -
abundance: -
j_gene: TRBJ2-1

CDR3nt: TGTGCCAGCAGCACTAGGACAGGGGGCGATCAAAAAGCTTTCTTT
CDR3aa: CASSTRTGGDQKAFF
v_gene: TRBV7-9
d_gene: TRBD1
abundance: few
j_gene: TRBJ1-1

CDR3nt: TGTGCCAGCACTCTAGCATGGGGGGAAAACACCGGGGAGCTGTTTTTT
CDR3aa: CASTLAWGENTGELFF
v_gene: TRBV12-3/TRBV12-4
d_gene: -
abundance: many
j_gene: TRBJ2-2

CDR3nt: TGCAGTGTAAGACTAGGCAACCGGAATGAGCAGTTCTTC
CDR3aa: CSVRLGNRNEQFF
v_gene: TRBV20-1
d_gene: -
abundance: many
j_gene: TRBJ2-1

CDR3nt: TGTGCCAGCACCGCCGGGACAGGGAAAGCTTTCTTT
CDR3aa: CASTAGTGKAFF
v_gene: TRBV7-9
d_gene: TRBD1
abundance: few
j_gene: TRBJ1-1

CDR3nt: TGTGCCAGCACCAGCTCGAGGGAGGGGACCTACAATGAGCAGTTCTTC
CDR3aa: CASTSSREGTYNEQFF
v_gene: TRBV9
d_gene: TRBD2
abundance: -
j_gene: TRBJ2-1